This T cell receptor (beta chain) was recovered during a study of CD8 T cells in ankylosing spondylitis. Findings and caveats of the study: Significantly higher representation of disease-linked clones was reported for matched ankylosing spondylitis synovial fluid. Disease-linked clones had a CD8+ phenotype and relatively low frequency in peripheral blood. Roughly eight highly homologous variants made up a TCR beta motif that seemed to typify ankylosing spondylitis blood.

Using quantitative 5'-RACE with molecular barcodes, the authors made TCR beta libraries. TCRdb reprocessed the 5' RACE reads via MiXCR and lists one record per CDR3 protein. This repertoire shows over 200,000 distinct CDR3 sequences, roughly a tenth found once; its top ten account for roughly a fifth. This clonotype was observed at least ten times. Its cognate antigen is unknown. V trimming: 1 base; J trimming: 6 bases; junction bases outside the gene matches: 2. The CDR3 runs 14 residues. Per the germline V gene, CDR1 is DFQATT and CDR2 is SNEGSKA (reference sequence). Sequencing was carried out using blood, either unsorted or a sorted T cell fraction (not recorded which). The TCR originated in a male donor with ankylosing spondylitis or in good health (not recorded which). This chain links TRBV20-1 with TRBJ1-4, with TRBD1 matching 10 bases. CDR3 protein: CSARGDRGYEKLFF. The CDR3 nucleotides are TGCAGTGCTAGAGGGGACAGGGGCTATGAAAAACTGTTTTTT.